Each of the 4 T cell receptor beta chains below was sequenced from the same sample in a study of cytomegalovirus exposure and HLA in healthy donors. Both 60 Vbeta primers and 13 Jbeta primers went into the PCR. This table comes from immunoSEQ multiplex PCR, and its TCRdb copy is limited to in-frame clones, with some not included. Of 130,000 or so clones listed, around 74% are singletons. Sequencing was performed on PBMCs. These TCRs come from a male donor in good health and CMV-seronegative.

V is TRBV27 and J is TRBJ1-2; 11 bases fit TRBD1. The germline CDR1 and CDR2 sequences are MNHEY and SMNVEV (reference sequence). CDR3 length equals 15 residues. V lost 2 bases and J lost 8; bases outside the gene matches: 7. The CDR3 bases are TGTGCCAGCAGTTTAGGGACAGGGGGAACATTCGGCTACACCTTC. This translates into CASSLGTGGTFGYTF.

This clone was counted a few times. The chain is built from TRBV4-1 and TRBJ2-7, with D tentatively TRBD2 (6 bases). Germline CDR1 reads MGHRA; CDR2 reads YSYEKL. This CDR3 spans 17 amino acids. Trimming left V 2 bases short and J 2 bases short, with 19 bases between. CDR3 DNA: TGCGCCAGCAGCCAATCTTTTACGGGAGCGAGACCCTACGAGCAGTACTTC. Translation gives CASSQSFTGARPYEQYF.

Of note for this clone: The sample carries other DNA sequences with the same CDR3. J is TRBJ2-5 and V is TRBV5-1; D is unclear. V was trimmed by 2 bases and J by 5 bases, leaving 10 bases between them. CDR3 size: 13 residues. The germline CDR1 and CDR2 sequences are SGHRS and YFSETQ. CDR3 in DNA: TGCGCCAGCAGCTTATCTAGTCGGGAGACCCAGTACTTC. Translating gives CASSLSSRETQYF. Full variable domain (outside the CDR3, taken from reference TRBV5-1 and TRBJ2-5): KAGVTQTPRYLIKTRGQQVTLSCSPISGHRSVSWYQQTPGQGLQFLFEYFSETQRNKGNFPGRFSGRQFSNSRSEMNVSTLELGDSALYLCASSLSSRETQYFGPGTRLLVL.

This clone was seen a single time. This chain uses TRBV5-1 with TRBJ1-6; D is ambiguous. The V end lost 2 bases, the J end lost 6 bases, and 3 bases lay between the germline ends. Germline V CDR1 and CDR2: SGHRS, YFSETQ. The length of the CDR3 is 12 residues. The CDR3: CASSFSNSPLHF. The CDR3 DNA sequence: TGCGCCAGCAGCTTCTCTAATTCACCCCTCCACTTT.